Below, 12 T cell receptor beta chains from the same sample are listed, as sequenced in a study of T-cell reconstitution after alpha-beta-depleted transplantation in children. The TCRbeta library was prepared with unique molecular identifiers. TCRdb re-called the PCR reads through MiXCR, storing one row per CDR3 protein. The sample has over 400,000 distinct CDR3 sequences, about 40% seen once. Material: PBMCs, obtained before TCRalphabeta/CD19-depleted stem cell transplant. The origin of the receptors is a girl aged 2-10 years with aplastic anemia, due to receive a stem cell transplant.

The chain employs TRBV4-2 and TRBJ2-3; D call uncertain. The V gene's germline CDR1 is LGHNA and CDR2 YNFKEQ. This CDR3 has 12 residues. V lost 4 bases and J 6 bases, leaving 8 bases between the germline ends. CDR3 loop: CASSPTLDTQYF. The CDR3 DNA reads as TGTGCCAGCAGCCCTACCTTGGATACGCAGTATTTT.

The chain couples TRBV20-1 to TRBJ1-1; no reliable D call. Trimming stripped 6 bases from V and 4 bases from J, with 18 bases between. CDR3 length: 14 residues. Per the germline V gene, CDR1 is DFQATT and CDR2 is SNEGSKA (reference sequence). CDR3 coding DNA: TGCAGTGCCTACCTCTCGTGGGCGGGCACTGAAGCTTTCTTT. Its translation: CSAYLSWAGTEAFF.

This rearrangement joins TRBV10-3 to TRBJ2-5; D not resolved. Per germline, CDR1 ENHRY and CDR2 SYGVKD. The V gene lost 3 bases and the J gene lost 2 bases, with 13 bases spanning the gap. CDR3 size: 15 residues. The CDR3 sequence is CAISENPSGQETQYF. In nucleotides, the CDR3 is TGTGCCATCAGTGAAAATCCGTCCGGACAAGAGACCCAGTACTTC.

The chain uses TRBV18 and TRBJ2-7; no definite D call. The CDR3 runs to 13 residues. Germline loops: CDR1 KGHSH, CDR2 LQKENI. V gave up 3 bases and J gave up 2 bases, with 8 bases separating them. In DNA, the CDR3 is TGTGCCAGCTCACCGAACAGACCCTACGAGCAGTACTTC. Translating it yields CASSPNRPYEQYF. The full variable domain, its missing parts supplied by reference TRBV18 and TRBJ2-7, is NAGVMQNPRHLVRRRGQEARLRCSPMKGHSHVYWYRQLPEEGLKFMVYLQKENIIDESGMPKERFSAEFPKEGPSILRIQQVVRGDSAAYFCASSPNRPYEQYFGPGTRLTVT.

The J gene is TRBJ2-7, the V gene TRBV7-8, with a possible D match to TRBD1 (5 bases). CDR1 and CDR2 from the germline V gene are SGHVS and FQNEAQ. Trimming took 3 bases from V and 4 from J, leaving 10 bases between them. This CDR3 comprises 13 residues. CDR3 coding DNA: TGTGCCAGCAGCTTCGACAGCCTATACGAGCAGTACTTC. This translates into CASSFDSLYEQYF.

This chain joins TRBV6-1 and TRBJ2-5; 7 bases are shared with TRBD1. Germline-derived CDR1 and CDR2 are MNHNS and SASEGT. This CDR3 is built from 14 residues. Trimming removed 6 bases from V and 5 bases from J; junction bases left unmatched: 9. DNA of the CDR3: TGTGCCAGCAGACATACAGGGGTCGGCGAGACCCAGTACTTC. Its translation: CASRHTGVGETQYF.

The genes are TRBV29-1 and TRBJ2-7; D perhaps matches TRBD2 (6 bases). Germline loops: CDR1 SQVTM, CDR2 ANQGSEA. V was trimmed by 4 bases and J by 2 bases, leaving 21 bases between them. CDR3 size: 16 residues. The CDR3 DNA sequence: TGCAGCGTTGCCCGCCCAACACGGGGGTTTCCCTACGAGCAGTACTTC. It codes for CSVARPTRGFPYEQYF.

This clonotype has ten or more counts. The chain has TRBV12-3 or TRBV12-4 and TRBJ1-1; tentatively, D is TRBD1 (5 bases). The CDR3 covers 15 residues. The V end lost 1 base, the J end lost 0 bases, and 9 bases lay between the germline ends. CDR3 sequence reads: CASSLGAGMNTEAFF. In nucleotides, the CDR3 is TGTGCCAGCAGTTTAGGAGCAGGGATGAACACTGAAGCTTTCTTT.

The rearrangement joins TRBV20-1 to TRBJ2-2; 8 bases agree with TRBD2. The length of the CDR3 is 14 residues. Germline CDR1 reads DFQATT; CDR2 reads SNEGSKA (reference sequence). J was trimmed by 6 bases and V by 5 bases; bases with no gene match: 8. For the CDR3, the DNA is TGCAGTGCTCCCCATATCGGGGGGGCCGGGGAGCTGTTTTTT. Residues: CSAPHIGGAGELFF.

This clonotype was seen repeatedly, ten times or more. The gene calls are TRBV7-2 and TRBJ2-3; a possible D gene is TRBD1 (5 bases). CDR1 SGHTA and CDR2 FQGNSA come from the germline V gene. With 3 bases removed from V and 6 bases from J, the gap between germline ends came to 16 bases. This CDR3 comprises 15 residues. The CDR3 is CASSLTVTYVDTQYF. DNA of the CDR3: TGTGCCAGCAGCTTGACAGTTACCTATGTCGATACGCAGTATTTT. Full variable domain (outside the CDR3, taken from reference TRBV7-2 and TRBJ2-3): GAGVSQSPSNKVTEKGKDVELRCDPISGHTALYWYRQSLGQGLEFLIYFQGNSAPDKSGLPSDRFSAERTGGSVSTLTIQRTQQEDSAVYLCASSLTVTYVDTQYFGPGTRLTVL.

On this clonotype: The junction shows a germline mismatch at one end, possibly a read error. CDR3 nucleotides: TGCAGTGCCAGAGGGACAGCTGGGGAGCTGTTTTTT. Protein: CSARGTAGELFF. This chain uses TRBV20-1 with TRBJ2-2, with 7 bases matching TRBD1. The CDR3 contains 12 residues. Germline CDR1 reads DFQATT; CDR2 reads SNEGSKA (reference sequence).

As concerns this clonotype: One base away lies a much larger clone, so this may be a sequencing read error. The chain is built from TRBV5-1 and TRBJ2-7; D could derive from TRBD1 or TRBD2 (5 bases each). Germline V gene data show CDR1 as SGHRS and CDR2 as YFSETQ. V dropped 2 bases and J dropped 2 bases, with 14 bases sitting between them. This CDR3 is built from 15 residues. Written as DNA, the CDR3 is TGCGCCAGCAGCTTTTTAGCGAAGGGACCCTACGAGCAGTACTTC. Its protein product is CASSFLAKGPYEQYF.